These 30 T cell receptor beta chains were all obtained from the same sample, sequenced in a study of cytomegalovirus exposure and HLA in healthy donors. This PCR relied on a set of 60 Vbeta primers and 13 Jbeta primers. The data were produced by immunoSEQ multiplex PCR, yet TCRdb's version contains in-frame clones alone and is incomplete. The data hold over 110,000 clones, with roughly four fifths observed a single time. The source material was PBMCs. The source of these receptors is a woman in her sixties in good health and CMV-seropositive.

The chain recombines TRBV7-2 with TRBJ2-3; tentative D call: TRBD2 (7 bases). Trimming shortened V by 7 bases and J by 6 bases, and 17 bases separated the two germline ends. CDR3 length: 14 residues. The germline CDR1 and CDR2 sequences are SGHTA and FQGNSA. CDR3: CASMSLGRGDTQYF. For the CDR3, the DNA is TGTGCCAGCATGTCCCTTGGGAGGGGGGATACGCAGTATTTT.

This clone came up a few times. The rearrangement links TRBV5-1 to TRBJ1-5; the D gene is possibly TRBD1 (5 bases). Trimming took off 4 bases at V and 5 bases at J, with 13 bases between the two ends. Germline CDR1 is SGHRS and CDR2 is YFSETQ. The CDR3 is 14 residues long. The CDR3 is CASSPEGYDQPQHF. In DNA, the CDR3 is TGCGCCAGCAGCCCGGAGGGGTACGATCAGCCCCAGCATTTT.

V and J are TRBV28 and TRBJ1-2, with a weak D call TRBD1 (6 bases). The germline CDR1 and CDR2 sequences are MDHEN and SYDVKM. The V end lost 4 bases, the J end lost 6 bases, and 24 bases lay between the germline ends. The CDR3 contains 17 residues. The CDR3 sequence: CASSSTPSLRGGDGYTF. DNA of the CDR3: TGTGCCAGCAGTTCCACGCCATCACTGAGGGGGGGGGATGGCTACACCTTC.

The chain joins TRBV10-3 to TRBJ1-1; 7 bases match TRBD1. Germline lookup yields CDR1 ENHRY and CDR2 SYGVKD. Trimming at V came to 10 bases and at J to 0 bases, leaving 11 bases not matched to a gene. The CDR3 covers 15 residues. The CDR3 sequence: CATENPGQLNTEAFF. The CDR3 nucleotides are TGTGCCACCGAAAACCCGGGACAGTTGAACACTGAAGCTTTCTTT.

The rearrangement joins TRBV6-1 to TRBJ1-3; no reliable D call. CDR1 is MNHNS and CDR2 is SASEGT in the germline V gene. The V end lost 2 bases, the J end lost 0 bases, and 14 bases lay between the germline ends. The CDR3 length is 17 residues. The CDR3 sequence: CASSERRTYSSGNTIYF. In DNA form, the CDR3 reads TGTGCCAGCAGTGAAAGGAGGACGTACTCCTCTGGAAACACCATATATTTT.

This clone was seen a single time. The chain recombines TRBV7-9 with TRBJ2-1; 7 bases are a match to TRBD2. The CDR3 has 13 amino acids. Germline V gives CDR1 SEHNR, CDR2 FQNEAQ (reference sequence). V lost 5 bases, J lost 7 bases, and 5 bases stayed unmatched. In DNA form, the CDR3 reads TGTGCCAGCAGCGCCCTAGCGGTGAATGAGCAGTTCTTC. This translates into CASSALAVNEQFF.

The genes are TRBV6-4 and TRBJ1-4; D perhaps matches TRBD1 (5 bases). The CDR3 length is 16 residues. Germline lookup yields CDR1 MRHNA and CDR2 SNTAGT. Trimming shortened V by 0 bases and J by 7 bases, and 15 bases separated the two germline ends. Here the CDR3 DNA reads TGTGCCAGCAGTGACTCGGAGGGCGCAGGGCGTGAAAAACTGTTTTTT. Translated, it gives CASSDSEGAGREKLFF.

Turning to this clone: Other DNA sequences in the same sample also yield this CDR3. The CDR3 loop is CASSPRETQYF. CDR3 DNA sequence: TGTGCCAGCAGCCCGCGGGAGACCCAGTACTTC. The chain links TRBV7-9 to TRBJ2-5; no definite D call. CDR3 length equals 11 residues. Germline V lookup: CDR1 SEHNR, CDR2 FQNEAQ (reference sequence). With 5 bases removed from V and 5 bases from J, the gap between germline ends came to 6 bases.

The table lists this clone with a count of one. The chain couples TRBV30 to TRBJ1-5, with D unresolved. V was pared by 5 bases and J by 3 bases, with 17 bases between. The CDR3 spans 15 residues. From germline, CDR1 is GTSNPN and CDR2 SVGIG (reference sequence). The CDR3 DNA sequence: TGTGCCTGGGCCCGAGGGCCCTGGGACAATCAGCCCCAGCATTTT. It translates to CAWARGPWDNQPQHF.

This clone has only a few counts. The rearrangement uses TRBV25-1 and TRBJ1-1, with 8 bases that match TRBD1. CDR3 length equals 16 residues. Trimming at V came to 3 bases and at J to 0 bases, leaving 6 bases not matched to a gene. The germline V gene has CDR1 MGHDK and CDR2 SYGVNS. The CDR3 region is CASSDWQGAVNTEAFF. In DNA form, the CDR3 reads TGTGCCAGCAGTGATTGGCAGGGGGCCGTGAACACTGAAGCTTTCTTT.

The J gene is TRBJ1-4, the V gene TRBV4-1; 7 bases are a match to TRBD1. CDR3 length: 16 amino acids. The junction had 7 bases not matched to a gene; V was cut back by 6 bases and J by 0 bases. In germline, CDR1 is MGHRA, CDR2 YSYEKL. CDR3 protein: CASSRDSRSTNEKLFF. CDR3 DNA sequence: TGCGCCAGCAGTCGGGACAGCCGTTCAACTAATGAAAAACTGTTTTTT.

The chain has TRBV29-1 and TRBJ1-2, with 11 bases lining up with TRBD1. This CDR3 has 14 residues. Germline V lookup: CDR1 SQVTM, CDR2 ANQGSEA. With 7 bases clipped from V and 6 bases from J, the junction kept 10 bases outside the gene matches. CDR3 sequence reads: CSAGGTGGSDGYTF. The CDR3 DNA sequence: TGCAGCGCCGGCGGGACAGGGGGATCGGATGGCTACACCTTC. Supplemented by reference TRBV29-1 and TRBJ1-2, the full variable domain reads SAVISQKPSRDICQRGTSLTIQCQVDSQVTMMFWYRQQPGQSLTLIATANQGSEATYESGFVIDKFPISRPNLTFSTLTVSNMSPEDSSIYLCSAGGTGGSDGYTFGSGTRLTVV.

CDR3 DNA: TGTGCCAGCAGCCGTTATGCGGAGGGGCTCGCGGGTGAGCAGTTCTTC. Its protein product is CASSRYAEGLAGEQFF. This sequence joins TRBV9 and TRBJ2-1; D perhaps matches TRBD2 (6 bases). The CDR3 consists of 16 residues. V lost 4 bases and J 9 bases, leaving 23 bases between the germline ends. Germline V gene sequence: CDR1 SGDLS, CDR2 YYNGEE.

This clone was seen only a few times. The rearrangement links TRBV28 to TRBJ2-5; D is possibly TRBD2 (5 bases). This CDR3 is 15 amino acids long. V was pared by 6 bases and J by 2 bases, with 16 bases between. CDR1 and CDR2 (germline): MDHEN, SYDVKM. The CDR3 nucleotides read TGTGCCAGCAGCCTAGCCGGTATGTCTCAAGAGACCCAGTACTTC. The encoded protein is CASSLAGMSQETQYF. Full variable domain (rest looked up from reference TRBV28 and TRBJ2-5): DVKVTQSSRYLVKRTGEKVFLECVQDMDHENMFWYRQDPGLGLRLIYFSYDVKMKEKGDIPEGYSVSREKKERFSLILESASTNQTSMYLCASSLAGMSQETQYFGPGTRLLVL.

The DNA of the CDR3 is TGCGCCAGCAGTGCTTCCGGGACAGGGGAACCGTATAGCAATCAGCCCCAGCATTTT. Its protein is CASSASGTGEPYSNQPQHF. The V and J genes are TRBV10-1 and TRBJ1-5, with TRBD1 matching over 10 bases. J was trimmed by 0 bases and V by 4 bases; bases with no gene match: 12. Germline CDR1 WNHNN, CDR2 SYGVQD (reference sequence). The CDR3 sequence is 19 residues long.

Here the CDR3 DNA reads TGTGCCAGCAGTTACTCAGGGAGATACACCTTC. Translation: CASSYSGRYTF. V is TRBV6-5 and J is TRBJ1-2; D unclear. The CDR3 length is 11 residues. The V gene lost 0 bases and the J gene lost 11 bases, with 7 bases spanning the gap. CDR1 is MNHEY, CDR2 SVGAGI, per germline.

Concerning this clone: At one of its ends the junction is not consistent with the germline gene, which may arise from a read error. The chain combines TRBV6-1 with TRBJ1-4; TRBD1 matches at 8 bases. The CDR3 consists of 13 residues. From germline, CDR1 is MNHNS and CDR2 SASEGT. DNA for the CDR3: TGTGCCGGCAGGGGGCAAATGGATGAAAAACTGTTTTTT. Residues: CAGRGQMDEKLFF.

The J gene is TRBJ2-7, the V gene TRBV9; TRBD2 might be the D (6 bases). Germline CDR1 is SGDLS and CDR2 is YYNGEE. The CDR3 is 15 amino acids. V lost 2 bases and J lost 1, with 13 bases in between. CDR3 sequence: CASSVRDGKSYEQYF. CDR3 in DNA: TGTGCCAGCAGCGTGCGGGACGGAAAGTCCTACGAGCAGTACTTC. The whole variable domain, remainder taken from reference TRBV9 and TRBJ2-7, is DSGVTQTPKHLITATGQRVTLRCSPRSGDLSVYWYQQSLDQGLQFLIQYYNGEERAKGNILERFSAQQFPDLHSELNLSSLELGDSALYFCASSVRDGKSYEQYFGPGTRLTVT.

CDR3 residues: CASSSERPSYEQYF. CDR3 DNA sequence: TGTGCCAGCAGTAGCGAGAGGCCCTCCTACGAGCAGTACTTC. V and J are TRBV6-5 and TRBJ2-7, with no clear D. Germline values: CDR1 MNHEY, CDR2 SVGAGI. The CDR3 has 14 amino acids. Trimming removed 5 bases at V and 0 bases at J, with 11 bases between.

The chain couples TRBV5-1 to TRBJ1-1, with TRBD1 matching over 10 bases. This CDR3 spans 16 amino acids. V was clipped by 5 bases and J by 1 base; unmatched bases: 8. Germline-derived CDR1 and CDR2 are SGHRS and YFSETQ. The chain's CDR3 is CASSSGQGGPNTEAFF. In DNA, the CDR3 is TGCGCCAGCAGTTCAGGACAGGGGGGCCCGAACACTGAAGCTTTCTTT.

V usage is TRBV6-1 and J usage is TRBJ2-1; a weak D match, TRBD1 (6 bases). The length of the CDR3 is 12 residues. V shed 6 bases and J shed 8 bases, with 11 bases lying between them. The germline gives CDR1 MNHNS, CDR2 SASEGT. The CDR3 sequence: CASRLQGDEQFF. CDR3 in DNA: TGTGCCAGCAGGTTACAGGGAGATGAGCAGTTCTTC.

This chain connects TRBV5-4 to TRBJ2-3; 7 bases are a match to TRBD2. The CDR3 is 15 residues long. Germline-derived CDR1 and CDR2 are SGHNT and YYREEE (reference sequence). With 0 bases clipped from V and 3 bases from J, the junction kept 4 bases outside the gene matches. CDR3 bases: TGTGCCAGCAGCTTGGCGCGGGGGAGAACAGATACGCAGTATTTT. Its translation: CASSLARGRTDTQYF.

The chain recombines TRBV5-4 with TRBJ1-2; the match to TRBD1 covers 9 bases. Germline CDR1 SGHNT, CDR2 YYREEE (reference sequence). Trimming at V came to 0 bases and at J to 5 bases, leaving 8 bases not matched to a gene. This CDR3 comprises 16 residues. The CDR3 region has the DNA TGTGCCAGCAGCTTGGGCGGACAGGGGAGTGTTTATGGCTACACCTTC. It encodes CASSLGGQGSVYGYTF.

In DNA, the CDR3 is TGTGCCTGGAGGTCCCCGCGGGTTCTTAGTCTCATGAACACTGAAGCTTTCTTT. Translation gives CAWRSPRVLSLMNTEAFF. The chain carries TRBV30 and TRBJ1-1; no reliable D call. With 3 bases removed from V and 0 bases from J, the gap between germline ends came to 23 bases. The CDR3 is 18 residues long. CDR1 is GTSNPN, CDR2 SVGIG, per germline (reference sequence). The complete variable domain, with remaining parts taken from reference TRBV30 and TRBJ1-1, reads SQTIHQWPATLVQPVGSPLSLECTVEGTSNPNLYWYRQAAGRGLQLLFYSVGIGQISSEVPQNLSASRPQDRQFILSSKKLLLSDSGFYLCAWRSPRVLSLMNTEAFFGQGTRLTVV.

The rearrangement joins TRBV19 to TRBJ2-3, with D maybe TRBD2 (7 bases). Germline V gives CDR1 LNHDA, CDR2 SQIVND (reference sequence). CDR3 length: 16 amino acids. The V end lost 3 bases, the J end lost 0 bases, and 13 bases lay between the germline ends. This CDR3 reads CASSIPSGTSTDTQYF. In DNA form, the CDR3 reads TGTGCCAGTAGTATTCCCAGCGGGACAAGCACAGATACGCAGTATTTT.

The chain is built from TRBV2 and TRBJ1-5; TRBD1 is a possible D gene (5 bases). The CDR3 spans 14 residues. The V gene's germline CDR1 is SNHLY and CDR2 FYNNEI. Trimming stripped 1 base from V and 7 bases from J, with 11 bases between. CDR3: CASSEVGAGQPQHF. CDR3 bases: TGTGCCAGCAGTGAAGTAGGGGCAGGACAGCCCCAGCATTTT.

The V gene is TRBV7-9, the J gene TRBJ2-1, with 14 bases matching TRBD2. J lost 8 bases, V lost 10 bases, and 10 bases had no gene match. Germline V gene data show CDR1 as SEHNR and CDR2 as FQNEAQ (reference sequence). The CDR3 sequence is 15 residues long. Here the CDR3 reads CATSGLAGGLDEQFF. The CDR3 nucleotides read TGTGCCACCTCTGGACTAGCGGGAGGATTGGATGAGCAGTTCTTC.

The chain combines TRBV5-1 with TRBJ1-3; weak D call: TRBD1 (5 bases). With 4 bases removed from V and 7 bases from J, the gap between germline ends came to 18 bases. CDR3 length: 15 amino acids. Germline values: CDR1 SGHRS, CDR2 YFSETQ. The chain's CDR3 is CASSAVGAEGNTIYF. The DNA for the CDR3 is TGCGCCAGCAGCGCCGTCGGGGCGGAGGGGAACACCATATATTTT.

The rearrangement links TRBV20-1 to TRBJ2-5; perhaps TRBD2 as D (5 bases). The germline V and J ends were trimmed by 4 bases and 11 bases, with 14 bases remaining between them. Germline CDR1 and CDR2: DFQATT and SNEGSKA (reference sequence). The CDR3 sequence is 11 residues long. CDR3 coding DNA: TGCAGTGCTACGGCGGGTCCGGAGCAGTACTTC. This codes for CSATAGPEQYF.

This CDR3 reads CASSPGTGYDEQYF. The CDR3 coding sequence is TGTGCCAGCAGCCCCGGGACAGGGTATGACGAGCAGTACTTC. This rearrangement joins TRBV25-1 to TRBJ2-7; the match to TRBD1 covers 9 bases. V lost 6 bases to trimming and J lost 5 bases; unmatched junction nucleotides: 8. Germline-derived CDR1 and CDR2 are MGHDK and SYGVNS. This CDR3 comprises 14 residues.